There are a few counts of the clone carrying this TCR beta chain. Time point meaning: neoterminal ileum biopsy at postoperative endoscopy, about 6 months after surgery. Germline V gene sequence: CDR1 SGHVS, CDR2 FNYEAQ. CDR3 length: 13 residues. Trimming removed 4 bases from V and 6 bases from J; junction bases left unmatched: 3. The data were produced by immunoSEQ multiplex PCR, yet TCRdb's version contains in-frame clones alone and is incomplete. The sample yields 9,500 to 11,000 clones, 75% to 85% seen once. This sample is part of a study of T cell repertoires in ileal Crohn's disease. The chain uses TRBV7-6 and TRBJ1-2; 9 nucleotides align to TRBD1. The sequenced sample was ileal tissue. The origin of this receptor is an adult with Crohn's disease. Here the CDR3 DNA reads TGTGCCAGCAGCTGGGGGACAGGGAATGGCTACACCTTC. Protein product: CASSWGTGNGYTF.